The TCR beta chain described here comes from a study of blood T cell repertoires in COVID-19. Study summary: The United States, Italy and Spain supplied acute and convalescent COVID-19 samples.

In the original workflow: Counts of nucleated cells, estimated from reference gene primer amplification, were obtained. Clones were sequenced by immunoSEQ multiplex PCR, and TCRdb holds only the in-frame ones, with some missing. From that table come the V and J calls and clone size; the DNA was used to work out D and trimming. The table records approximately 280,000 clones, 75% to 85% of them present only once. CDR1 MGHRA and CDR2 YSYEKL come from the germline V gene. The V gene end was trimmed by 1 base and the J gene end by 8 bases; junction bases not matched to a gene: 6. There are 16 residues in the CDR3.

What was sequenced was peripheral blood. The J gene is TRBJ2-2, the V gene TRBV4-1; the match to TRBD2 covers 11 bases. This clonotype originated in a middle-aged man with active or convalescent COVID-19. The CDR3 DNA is TGCGCCAGCAGCCAAGTAGCGGGAGGGCCGATAGGGGAGCTGTTTTTT. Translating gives CASSQVAGGPIGELFF.